This record concerns one T cell receptor beta chain sequence. The record originates from a study of shared clonotypes between healthy human individuals. All donors qualified as healthy HIV-negative adults and had experienced no recent acute infections or vaccinations. Germline V gene sequence: CDR1 MDHEN, CDR2 SYDVKM. There are 16 residues in the CDR3. Method: immunoSEQ multiplex PCR; TCRdb's copy keeps in-frame clones and lacks some. In the table there are approximately 500,000 clones, about 95% of which are singletons. The sample consisted of naive CD4+ T cells sorted from blood. Subset described: CD45RA+ positively selected. The chain joins TRBV28 to TRBJ2-5; D possibly matches TRBD1 or TRBD2 (5 bases each). The DNA end is a closer match to TRBJ2-7, so the J assignment may be wrong. This clonotype was sampled from a woman younger than 45 in good health. The CDR3 protein is CASRGGVAPVAYEQYF. CDR3 bases: TGTGCCAGCCGTGGGGGAGTGGCTCCTGTAGCCTACGAGCAGTACTTC.